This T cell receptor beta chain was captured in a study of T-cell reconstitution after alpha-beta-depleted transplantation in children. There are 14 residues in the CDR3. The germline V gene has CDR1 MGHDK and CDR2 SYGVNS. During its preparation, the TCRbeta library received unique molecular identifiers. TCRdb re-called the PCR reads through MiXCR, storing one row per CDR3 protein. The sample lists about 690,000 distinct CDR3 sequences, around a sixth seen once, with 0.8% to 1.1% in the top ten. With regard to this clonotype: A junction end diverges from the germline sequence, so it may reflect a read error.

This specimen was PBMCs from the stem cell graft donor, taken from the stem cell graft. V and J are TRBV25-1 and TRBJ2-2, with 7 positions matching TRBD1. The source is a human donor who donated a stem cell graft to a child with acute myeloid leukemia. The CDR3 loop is CASSRQGGTGELLF. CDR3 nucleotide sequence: TGTGCCAGCAGTCGACAGGGTGGCACCGGGGAGCTGCTTTTT.